The sequence of this T cell receptor beta chain was determined in a study of T cells expressing NK-cell markers. The study's findings and limits: Dominant NKG2C+ clonotypes in five to seven donors made up about 1.0-8% of CD8+ T cells. These clonotypes, the leaders elsewhere, also led the CD3+CD56-NKG2C+ fraction in four donors.

TCRdb re-called the 5' RACE reads and gives one entry per CDR3 protein, without DNA. The sample totals 400,000 to 500,000 distinct CDR3 sequences. Points on this clonotype: Its cognate antigen is unknown.

Sequenced sample: blood T cells: a sorted CD56 or NKG2C T cell subset, CD4+ or CD8+ T cells, or bulk PBMC T cells (not recorded which). The receptor was derived from a woman aged 18 to 75 in good health.

The CDR3 protein is CSARETSELFF. The chain has TRBV20-1 and TRBJ2-2. This CDR3 is 11 amino acids long. Looked up from germline, CDR1 is DFQATT and CDR2 is SNEGSKA (reference sequence).